A selection of T cell receptor beta chains follows, all from one sample in a study of memory CD4+ T cells and cytomegalovirus serostatus. TCRdb's copy holds only in-frame clones and misses some; the assay was immunoSEQ multiplex PCR. The repertoire includes tens of thousands of clones, just under 80% of them detected once, and 0.77% sits in the top ten. The sequenced material came from memory CD4+ T cells from blood. The source is an adult in good health and CMV-seronegative. The CDR3 runs from the conserved cysteine through the conserved F or W. The order of the fields is D gene, J gene, clone size, V gene, CDR3 protein, CDR3 DNA. D genes are given only for firm matches. The size field is filled for only some rows; it gives once, few, many or a size class.

d_gene: .
j_gene: TRBJ2-6
abundance: .
v_gene: TRBV7-2
CDR3aa: CASSPRQIPLVLTF
CDR3nt: TGTGCCAGCAGCCCGCGACAGATCCCTCTCGTCCTGACTTTC

d_gene: .
j_gene: TRBJ1-5
abundance: .
v_gene: TRBV11-1
CDR3aa: CASSLGYNQPQHF
CDR3nt: TGTGCCAGCAGCTTGGGATACAATCAGCCCCAGCATTTT

d_gene: TRBD1
j_gene: TRBJ1-2
abundance: .
v_gene: TRBV29-1
CDR3aa: CSVHQGQGYGYTF
CDR3nt: TGCAGCGTTCACCAGGGACAGGGCTATGGCTACACCTTC

d_gene: TRBD1
j_gene: TRBJ2-5
abundance: .
v_gene: TRBV2
CDR3aa: CASTRQGRVDETQYF
CDR3nt: TGTGCCAGCACTCGACAGGGCAGGGTCGACGAGACCCAGTACTTC

d_gene: .
j_gene: TRBJ1-4
abundance: .
v_gene: TRBV28
CDR3aa: CASSPGGTSRGNEKLFF
CDR3nt: TGTGCCAGCAGTCCTGGAGGAACCTCCAGGGGTAATGAAAAACTGTTTTTT

d_gene: .
j_gene: TRBJ1-1
abundance: .
v_gene: TRBV9
CDR3aa: CASSGLGQMNTEAFF
CDR3nt: TGTGCCAGCAGCGGACTCGGACAGATGAACACTGAAGCTTTCTTT

d_gene: .
j_gene: TRBJ2-3
abundance: once
v_gene: TRBV2
CDR3aa: CASSVEGGRSTDTQYF
CDR3nt: TGTGCCAGCAGTGTTGAGGGGGGGAGAAGCACAGATACGCAGTATTTT

d_gene: .
j_gene: TRBJ1-1
abundance: .
v_gene: TRBV5-6
CDR3aa: CASSRVNGEAFF
CDR3nt: TGTGCCAGCAGCCGCGTTAACGGTGAAGCTTTCTTT

d_gene: .
j_gene: TRBJ1-2
abundance: .
v_gene: TRBV28
CDR3aa: CASKFGPGGGYTF
CDR3nt: TGTGCCAGTAAATTCGGACCGGGAGGTGGCTACACCTTC

d_gene: TRBD1
j_gene: TRBJ2-2
abundance: .
v_gene: TRBV28
CDR3aa: CASRAPGTGLTGELFF
CDR3nt: TGTGCCAGCAGGGCCCCCGGGACAGGCCTCACCGGGGAGCTGTTTTTT

d_gene: TRBD1
j_gene: TRBJ2-5
abundance: .
v_gene: TRBV27
CDR3aa: CASSKVGQGMVTQYF
CDR3nt: TGTGCCAGCAGTAAAGTAGGACAGGGAATGGTGACCCAGTACTTC

d_gene: TRBD1
j_gene: TRBJ1-5
abundance: once
v_gene: TRBV2
CDR3aa: CASTGTGVGNQPQHF
CDR3nt: TGTGCCAGCACCGGAACAGGGGTGGGCAATCAGCCCCAGCATTTT

d_gene: TRBD1
j_gene: TRBJ1-2
abundance: .
v_gene: TRBV6-6
CDR3aa: CASSYPRQGTGFGYTF
CDR3nt: TGTGCCAGCAGTTACCCCAGACAAGGGACAGGGTTTGGCTACACCTTC

d_gene: TRBD1
j_gene: TRBJ2-1
abundance: .
v_gene: TRBV19
CDR3aa: CASSMDRSSYNEQFF
CDR3nt: TGTGCCAGTAGTATGGACAGGAGCTCCTACAATGAGCAGTTCTTC

d_gene: .
j_gene: TRBJ2-2
abundance: .
v_gene: TRBV6-7
CDR3aa: CASSYSLWYSANTGELFF
CDR3nt: TGTGCCAGCAGTTACTCTCTTTGGTATAGCGCGAACACCGGGGAGCTGTTTTTT

d_gene: .
j_gene: TRBJ2-1
abundance: .
v_gene: TRBV5-1
CDR3aa: CASSPSGGGHNEQFF
CDR3nt: TGCGCCAGCAGCCCTTCAGGGGGGGGACACAATGAGCAGTTCTTC

d_gene: TRBD1
j_gene: TRBJ2-7
abundance: once
v_gene: TRBV4-2
CDR3aa: CASSLPGQGAREQYF
CDR3nt: TGTGCCAGCAGCCTTCCGGGACAGGGGGCGCGAGAGCAGTACTTC

d_gene: TRBD2
j_gene: TRBJ2-3
abundance: once
v_gene: TRBV7-2
CDR3aa: CASSYLGLGGTDTQYF
CDR3nt: TGTGCCAGCAGTTACCTGGGACTAGGGGGAACGGATACGCAGTATTTT

d_gene: .
j_gene: TRBJ2-2
abundance: .
v_gene: TRBV4-2
CDR3aa: CASSQTGGAVTGELFF
CDR3nt: TGTGCCAGCAGCCAAACAGGGGGGGCGGTCACCGGGGAGCTGTTTTTT

d_gene: TRBD1
j_gene: TRBJ2-5
abundance: .
v_gene: TRBV6-5
CDR3aa: CASLGQTQETQYF
CDR3nt: TGTGCCAGCCTGGGACAGACCCAAGAGACCCAGTACTTC

d_gene: .
j_gene: TRBJ2-3
abundance: .
v_gene: TRBV2
CDR3aa: CASSEGRYAGDTQYF
CDR3nt: TGTGCCAGCAGTGAGGGAAGGTATGCGGGGGATACGCAGTATTTT

d_gene: TRBD1
j_gene: TRBJ1-1
abundance: .
v_gene: TRBV5-8
CDR3aa: CASRRGQFAFF
CDR3nt: TGTGCCAGCAGGCGGGGACAGTTTGCTTTCTTT

d_gene: TRBD2
j_gene: TRBJ2-7
abundance: .
v_gene: TRBV2
CDR3aa: CASRATSGGSLDEQYF
CDR3nt: TGTGCCAGCAGGGCCACTAGCGGGGGTTCCCTGGACGAGCAGTACTTC

d_gene: .
j_gene: TRBJ1-5
abundance: .
v_gene: TRBV10-3
CDR3aa: CAIRFTGEPQHF
CDR3nt: TGTGCCATCAGATTTACTGGGGAGCCCCAGCATTTT

d_gene: .
j_gene: TRBJ2-5
abundance: .
v_gene: TRBV7-2
CDR3aa: CASSLGTEGETQYF
CDR3nt: TGTGCCAGCAGCTTAGGCACGGAGGGGGAGACCCAGTACTTC

d_gene: .
j_gene: TRBJ2-3
abundance: .
v_gene: TRBV29-1
CDR3aa: CSVRTAADTQYF
CDR3nt: TGCAGCGTTAGGACAGCAGCAGATACGCAGTATTTT

d_gene: .
j_gene: TRBJ1-1
abundance: few
v_gene: TRBV28
CDR3aa: CASTPGVPEAFF
CDR3nt: TGTGCCAGTACCCCCGGGGTCCCTGAAGCTTTCTTT

d_gene: .
j_gene: TRBJ2-5
abundance: .
v_gene: TRBV15
CDR3aa: CATYGGAGETQYF
CDR3nt: TGTGCCACCTATGGGGGGGCGGGAGAGACCCAGTACTTC

d_gene: TRBD1
j_gene: TRBJ1-2
abundance: .
v_gene: TRBV6-1
CDR3aa: CASGEGARGGGGYTF
CDR3nt: TGTGCCAGCGGAGAGGGGGCGCGAGGTGGTGGTGGCTACACCTTC

d_gene: .
j_gene: TRBJ2-3
abundance: .
v_gene: TRBV29-1
CDR3aa: CSVGTDTQYF
CDR3nt: TGCAGCGTTGGCACAGATACGCAGTATTTT

d_gene: TRBD1
j_gene: TRBJ1-1
abundance: medium-sized
v_gene: TRBV7-9
CDR3aa: CASSQGRTGMNTEAFF
CDR3nt: TGTGCCAGCAGCCAAGGACGGACAGGGATGAACACTGAAGCTTTCTTT

d_gene: TRBD1
j_gene: TRBJ1-4
abundance: .
v_gene: TRBV6-1
CDR3aa: CASRDRELEKLFF
CDR3nt: TGTGCCAGTAGGGACAGGGAGCTCGAAAAACTGTTTTTT

d_gene: TRBD1
j_gene: TRBJ2-3
abundance: .
v_gene: TRBV11-2
CDR3aa: CASSSQRTGGTDTQYF
CDR3nt: TGTGCCAGCAGCTCGCAACGGACAGGGGGCACAGATACGCAGTATTTT

d_gene: .
j_gene: TRBJ1-2
abundance: .
v_gene: TRBV5-6
CDR3aa: CASSEVQYGYTF
CDR3nt: TGTGCCAGCAGCGAGGTTCAGTATGGCTACACCTTC

d_gene: .
j_gene: TRBJ1-5
abundance: .
v_gene: TRBV5-6
CDR3aa: CASSLGGLSNQPQHF
CDR3nt: TGTGCCAGCAGCTTGGGAGGGTTAAGCAATCAGCCCCAGCATTTT

d_gene: TRBD2
j_gene: TRBJ2-2
abundance: .
v_gene: TRBV7-9
CDR3aa: CASPARGLASTGELFF
CDR3nt: TGTGCCAGCCCCGCGAGAGGACTAGCGTCCACCGGGGAGCTGTTTTTT

d_gene: .
j_gene: TRBJ2-7
abundance: .
v_gene: TRBV10-3
CDR3aa: CAISAGPQRSYEQYF
CDR3nt: TGTGCCATCAGTGCGGGCCCCCAACGCTCCTACGAGCAGTACTTC

d_gene: .
j_gene: TRBJ1-1
abundance: .
v_gene: TRBV5-6
CDR3aa: CASSYTGSFFTEAFF
CDR3nt: TGTGCCAGCAGCTATACAGGGAGTTTTTTCACTGAAGCTTTCTTT

d_gene: TRBD1
j_gene: TRBJ1-1
abundance: .
v_gene: TRBV30
CDR3aa: CACTGERDTEAFF
CDR3nt: TGTGCCTGCACAGGGGAAAGGGACACTGAAGCTTTCTTT

d_gene: .
j_gene: TRBJ2-1
abundance: .
v_gene: TRBV27
CDR3aa: CASSLGPTVYNEQFF
CDR3nt: TGTGCCAGCAGTTTGGGCCCAACCGTATACAATGAGCAGTTCTTC

d_gene: TRBD1
j_gene: TRBJ2-3
abundance: .
v_gene: TRBV28
CDR3aa: CASSLSGQGADTQYF
CDR3nt: TGTGCCAGCAGTTTATCGGGACAGGGGGCAGATACGCAGTATTTT